This T cell receptor beta chain was sequenced in a study of T-cell reconstitution after alpha-beta-depleted transplantation in children (dated by TCRdb to 2016 to 2017). About the study as a whole: The study quantitatively tracked T-cell immune reconstitution after TCRalphabeta/CD19-depleted allogeneic hematopoietic cell transplantation in children using TCR repertoire profiling.

This sample's treatment or condition label indicates: allogeneic hematopoietic cell transplantation with graft depleted of TCRalphabeta T cells and CD19 B cells. Transplant recipients were children who received TCRalphabeta/CD19-depleted allogeneic hematopoietic cell grafts. Library method: PCR. Sequencing was carried out with an Illumina HiSeq 2500. TCR library preparation used molecular barcoding, with unique molecular identifiers applied to normalize quantification of the TCRbeta repertoire. TCRdb passed the public sequencing reads through fastp at Q25 and MiXCR, retaining productive beta sequences. Rows are unified per CDR3 protein, each entry keeping the most common DNA and genes. This sample gives under 400,000 distinct CDR3 sequences in total; approximately 20% of them show up just once. 9.5% to 12% of the sample goes to the ten largest clones. From V the trimming removes 5 bases and from J it removes 0 bases, while the gene matches leave 4 bases of the junction unaccounted for. As encoded in the germline V gene (reference sequence), CDR1 is SEHNR while CDR2 is FQNEAQ. The CDR3 holds 17 amino acids from the cysteine to the phenylalanine. The DNA shown is the 51-base CDR3, in frame from base 1.

Overall study results and their limits: The apparently early alphabetaT-cell count recovery about two months after transplant was reportedly dependent on only several hundred rapidly expanded clones derived from non-depleted graft cells. Hyperexpanded clone frequencies declined over subsequent months; after one year, T-cell counts and TCRbeta diversity were mostly attributed to newly produced T cells. In some patients, the high TCRbeta diversity seen at day 60 was put down to recipient T cells and intrathymic progenitors that had survived conditioning.

This clonotype was seen only once. Its antigen remains unidentified. No much larger clone is present one base from it, and per-base qualities are unavailable. Sequencing used PBMCs, mostly from graft donor cells, obtained 180 days after TCRalphabeta/CD19-depleted stem cell transplant. This sequence originates from a male patient younger than 18 who had a stem cell transplant for acute lymphoblastic leukemia, so the T cells may come from the graft donor. Rearrangement joined TRBV7-9 to TRBJ2-1; 13 bases in between match TRBD2. The CDR3 sequence is CASSGRTSGSSYNEQFF. The nucleotide sequence is TGTGCCAGCAGCGGGAGGACTAGCGGGAGCTCCTACAATGAGCAGTTCTTC.